This TCR beta chain was sequenced in a study of blood T cell repertoires in COVID-19. Authors' processing steps: Amplification from reference gene primers served as the basis for estimated nucleated cell counts. Clones were sequenced by immunoSEQ multiplex PCR, and TCRdb holds only the in-frame ones, with some missing. D and trimming were read from the DNA, whereas the V and J calls and clone size are those reported in that table. The data hold 200,000 to 250,000 clones, with over 75% observed a single time. The germline gives CDR1 MNHEY, CDR2 SMNVEV (reference sequence). The CDR3 spans 14 residues. The V segment lost 5 bases and the J segment 5 bases; nucleotides outside the gene matches: 6. Residents of about two dozen US areas, aged about 18 to 89 years, made up the participants. Each participant's cohort was designated according to participant-reported clinical history.

The clonotype originates from a man aged 25-45 years with acute COVID-19. The sequenced material came from PBMCs or T cells enriched from blood (not recorded which). V is TRBV27 and J is TRBJ1-5; 7 bases map to TRBD1. This CDR3 reads CASSHTGADQPQHF. In nucleotides, the CDR3 is TGTGCCAGCAGTCATACAGGGGCGGATCAGCCCCAGCATTTT.